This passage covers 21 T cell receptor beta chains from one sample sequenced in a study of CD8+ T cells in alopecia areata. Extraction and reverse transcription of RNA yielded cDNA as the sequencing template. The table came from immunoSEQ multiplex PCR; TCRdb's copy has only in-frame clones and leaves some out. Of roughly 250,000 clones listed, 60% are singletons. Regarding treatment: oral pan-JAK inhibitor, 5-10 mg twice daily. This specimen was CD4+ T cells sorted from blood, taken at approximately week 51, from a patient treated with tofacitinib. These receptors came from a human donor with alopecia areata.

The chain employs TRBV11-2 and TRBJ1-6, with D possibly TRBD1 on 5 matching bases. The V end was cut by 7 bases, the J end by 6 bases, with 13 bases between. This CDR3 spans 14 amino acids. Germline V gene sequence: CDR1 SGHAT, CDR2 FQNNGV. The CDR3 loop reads CASNLRGANSPLHF. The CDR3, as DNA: TGTGCCAGCAACCTGCGGGGCGCTAATTCACCCCTCCACTTT.

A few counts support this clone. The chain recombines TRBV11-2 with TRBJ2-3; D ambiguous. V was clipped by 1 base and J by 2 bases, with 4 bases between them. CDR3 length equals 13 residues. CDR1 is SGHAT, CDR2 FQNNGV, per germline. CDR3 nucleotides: TGTGCCAGCAGCTTAGGCCTCACAGATACGCAGTATTTT. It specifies CASSLGLTDTQYF.

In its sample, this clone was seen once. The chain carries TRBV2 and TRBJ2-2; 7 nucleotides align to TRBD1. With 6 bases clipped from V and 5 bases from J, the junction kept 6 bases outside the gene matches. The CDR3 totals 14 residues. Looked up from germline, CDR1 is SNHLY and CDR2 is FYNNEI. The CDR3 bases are TGTGCCAGCAGAGCCGGACAGGCGACCGGGGAGCTGTTTTTT. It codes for CASRAGQATGELFF. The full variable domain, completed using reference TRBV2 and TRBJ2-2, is EPEVTQTPSHQVTQMGQEVILRCVPISNHLYFYWYRQILGQKVEFLVSFYNNEISEKSEIFDDQFSVERPDGSNFTLKIRSTKLEDSAMYFCASRAGQATGELFFGEGSRLTVL.

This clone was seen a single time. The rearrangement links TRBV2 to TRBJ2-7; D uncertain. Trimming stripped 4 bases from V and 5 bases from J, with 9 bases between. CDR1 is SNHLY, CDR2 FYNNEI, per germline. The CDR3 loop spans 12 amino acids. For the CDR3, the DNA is TGTGCCAGCAGTGTGATGTACGACGAGCAGTACTTC. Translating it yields CASSVMYDEQYF.

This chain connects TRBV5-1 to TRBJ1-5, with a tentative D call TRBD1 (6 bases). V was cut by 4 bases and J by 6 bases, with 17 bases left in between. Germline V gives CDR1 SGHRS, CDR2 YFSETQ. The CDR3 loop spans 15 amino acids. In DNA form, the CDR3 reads TGCGCCAGCAGCCCAAGCGGGGGGCTGGGTCAGCCCCAGCATTTT. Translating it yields CASSPSGGLGQPQHF.

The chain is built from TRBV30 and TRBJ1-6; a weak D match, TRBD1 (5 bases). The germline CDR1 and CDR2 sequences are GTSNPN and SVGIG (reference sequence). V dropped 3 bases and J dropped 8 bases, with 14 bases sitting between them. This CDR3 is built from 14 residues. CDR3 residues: CAWSQGSLDSPLHF. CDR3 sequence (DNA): TGTGCCTGGAGCCAGGGCTCTTTAGATTCACCCCTCCACTTT.

As DNA, the CDR3 is TGCGCCAGCAGCCAAGAGTTCGGCGTCCTGACTTTC. Its translation: CASSQEFGVLTF. The rearrangement uses TRBV4-3 and TRBJ2-6; the D is unclear. Germline CDR1 LGHNA, CDR2 YSLEER. The length of the CDR3 is 12 residues. V dropped 0 bases and J dropped 12 bases, with 6 bases sitting between them.

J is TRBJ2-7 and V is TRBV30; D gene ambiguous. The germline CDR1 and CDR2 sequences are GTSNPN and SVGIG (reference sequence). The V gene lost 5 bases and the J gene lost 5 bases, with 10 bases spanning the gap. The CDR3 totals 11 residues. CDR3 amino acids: CAWGPRNEQYF. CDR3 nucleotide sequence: TGTGCCTGGGGACCTCGTAACGAGCAGTACTTC.

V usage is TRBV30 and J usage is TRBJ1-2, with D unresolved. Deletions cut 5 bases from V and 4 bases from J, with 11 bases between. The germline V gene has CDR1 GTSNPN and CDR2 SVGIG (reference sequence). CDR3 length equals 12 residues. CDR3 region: CAWEWGFYGYTF. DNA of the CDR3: TGTGCCTGGGAGTGGGGTTTCTATGGCTACACCTTC.

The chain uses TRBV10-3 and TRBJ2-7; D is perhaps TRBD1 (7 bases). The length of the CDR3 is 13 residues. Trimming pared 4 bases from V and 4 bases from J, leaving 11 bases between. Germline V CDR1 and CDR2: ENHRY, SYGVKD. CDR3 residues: CAISARDSYEQYF. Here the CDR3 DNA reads TGTGCCATCAGTGCGCGGGACAGTTACGAGCAGTACTTC.

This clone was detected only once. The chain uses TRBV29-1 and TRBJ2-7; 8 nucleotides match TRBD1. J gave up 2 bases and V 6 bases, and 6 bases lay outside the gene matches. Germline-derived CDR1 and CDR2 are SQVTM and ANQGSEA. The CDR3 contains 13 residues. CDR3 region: CSVRQGQTYEQYF. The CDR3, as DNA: TGCAGCGTCCGACAGGGGCAGACCTACGAGCAGTACTTC.

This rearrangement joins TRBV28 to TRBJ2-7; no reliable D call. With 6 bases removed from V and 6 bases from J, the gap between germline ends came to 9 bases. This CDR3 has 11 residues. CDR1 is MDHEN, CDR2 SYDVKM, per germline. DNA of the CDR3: TGTGCCAGCAGCCCTCAATTCGAGCAGTACTTC. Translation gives CASSPQFEQYF.

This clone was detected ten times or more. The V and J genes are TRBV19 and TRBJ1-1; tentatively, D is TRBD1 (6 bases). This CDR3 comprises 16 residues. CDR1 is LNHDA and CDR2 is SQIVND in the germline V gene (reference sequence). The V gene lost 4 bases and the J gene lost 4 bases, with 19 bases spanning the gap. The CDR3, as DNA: TGTGCCAGTAGTACTCCAGGGGCAGTGAGGAGCACTGAAGCTTTCTTT. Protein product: CASSTPGAVRSTEAFF.

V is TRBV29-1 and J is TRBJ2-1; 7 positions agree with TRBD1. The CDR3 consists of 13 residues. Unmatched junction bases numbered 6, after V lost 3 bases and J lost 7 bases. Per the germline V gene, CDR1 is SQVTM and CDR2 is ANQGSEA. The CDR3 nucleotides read TGCAGCGTTGACAGGGGGATTGGGAATGAGCAGTTCTTC. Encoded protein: CSVDRGIGNEQFF.

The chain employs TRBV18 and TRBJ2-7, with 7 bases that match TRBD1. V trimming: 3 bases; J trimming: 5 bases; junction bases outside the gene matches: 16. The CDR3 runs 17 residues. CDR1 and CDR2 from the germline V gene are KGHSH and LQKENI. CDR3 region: CASSPPSTGTAGHEQYF. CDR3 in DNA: TGTGCCAGCTCACCCCCGTCCACCGGGACAGCCGGCCACGAGCAGTACTTC.

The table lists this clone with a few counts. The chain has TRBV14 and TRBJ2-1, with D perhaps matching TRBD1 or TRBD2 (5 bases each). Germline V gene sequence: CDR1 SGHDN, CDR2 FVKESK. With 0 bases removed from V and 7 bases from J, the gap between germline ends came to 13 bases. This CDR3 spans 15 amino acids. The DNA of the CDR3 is TGTGCCAGCAGCCAAGAGCAGGGACGGTGGAATGAGCAGTTCTTC. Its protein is CASSQEQGRWNEQFF.

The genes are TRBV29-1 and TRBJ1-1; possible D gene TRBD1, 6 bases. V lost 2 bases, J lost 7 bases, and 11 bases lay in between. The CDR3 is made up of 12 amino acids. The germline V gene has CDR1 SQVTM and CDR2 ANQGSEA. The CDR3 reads CSVELGANEAFF. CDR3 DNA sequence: TGCAGCGTTGAACTGGGGGCGAATGAAGCTTTCTTT.

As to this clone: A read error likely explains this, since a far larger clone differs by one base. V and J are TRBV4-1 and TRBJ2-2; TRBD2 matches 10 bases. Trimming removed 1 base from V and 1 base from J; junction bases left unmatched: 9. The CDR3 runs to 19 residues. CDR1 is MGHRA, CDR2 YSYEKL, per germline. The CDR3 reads CASSQGEASGRLNTGELFF. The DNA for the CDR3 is TGCGCCAGCAGCCAAGGAGAGGCTAGCGGGAGACTGAACACCGGGGAGCTGTTTTTT.

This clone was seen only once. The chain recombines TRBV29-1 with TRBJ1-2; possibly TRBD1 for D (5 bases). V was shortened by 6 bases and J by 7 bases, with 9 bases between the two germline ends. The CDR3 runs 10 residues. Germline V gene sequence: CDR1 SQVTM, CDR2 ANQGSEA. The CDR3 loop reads CSVSGAGYTF. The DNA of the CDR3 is TGCAGCGTCAGCGGGGCTGGCTACACCTTC.

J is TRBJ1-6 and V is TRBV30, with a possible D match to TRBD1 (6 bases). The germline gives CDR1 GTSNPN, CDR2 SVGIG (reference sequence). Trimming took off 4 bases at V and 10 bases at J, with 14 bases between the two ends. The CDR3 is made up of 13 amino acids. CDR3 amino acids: CAWTQGSGSPLHF. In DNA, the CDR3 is TGTGCCTGGACCCAGGGGTCGGGCTCACCCCTCCACTTT. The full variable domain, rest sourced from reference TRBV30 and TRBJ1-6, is SQTIHQWPATLVQPVGSPLSLECTVEGTSNPNLYWYRQAAGRGLQLLFYSVGIGQISSEVPQNLSASRPQDRQFILSSKKLLLSDSGFYLCAWTQGSGSPLHFGNGTRLTVT.

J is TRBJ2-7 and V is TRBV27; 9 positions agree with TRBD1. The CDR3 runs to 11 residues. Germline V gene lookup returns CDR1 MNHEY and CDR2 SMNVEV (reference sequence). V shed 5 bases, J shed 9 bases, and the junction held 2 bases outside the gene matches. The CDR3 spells CASSTGGRQYF. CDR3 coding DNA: TGTGCCAGCAGTACAGGGGGCAGGCAGTACTTC.